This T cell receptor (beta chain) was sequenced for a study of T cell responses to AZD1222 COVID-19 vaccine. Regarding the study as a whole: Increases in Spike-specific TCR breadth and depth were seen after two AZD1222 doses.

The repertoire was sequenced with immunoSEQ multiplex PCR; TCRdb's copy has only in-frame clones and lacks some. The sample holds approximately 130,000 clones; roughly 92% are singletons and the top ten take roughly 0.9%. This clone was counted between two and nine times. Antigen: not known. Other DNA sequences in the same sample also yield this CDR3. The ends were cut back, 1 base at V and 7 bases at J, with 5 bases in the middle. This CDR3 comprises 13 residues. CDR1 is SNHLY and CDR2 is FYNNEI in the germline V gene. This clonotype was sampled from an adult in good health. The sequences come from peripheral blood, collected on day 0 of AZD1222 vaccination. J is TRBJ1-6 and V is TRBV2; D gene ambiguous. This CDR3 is CASSEDGNSPLHF. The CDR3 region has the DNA TGTGCCAGCAGTGAAGACGGAAATTCACCCCTCCACTTT.